Following are 6 T cell receptor beta chains from one sample sequenced in a study of T cells in Graves' hyperthyroidism and ophthalmopathy. The CDR3 regions of TCR beta were amplified from RNA transcripts. First-round RT-PCR of the TCR CDR3 relied on the HTBI primer set. TCRdb called the multiplex PCR reads again in MiXCR, with one record for every CDR3 protein. The table includes 350,000 to 500,000 distinct CDR3 sequences, approximately 14% detected once. The specimen sequenced was blood. These receptors came from a woman aged 18-29 years with Graves' hyperthyroidism.

This clonotype was recorded at least ten times. The DNA of the CDR3 is TGTGCCAGCAGTTGGGACAGGGGGGTAGACACTGAAGCTTTCTTT. This translates into CASSWDRGVDTEAFF. The chain recombines TRBV28 with TRBJ1-1, with 11 bases that match TRBD1. Germline CDR1 reads MDHEN; CDR2 reads SYDVKM. V lost 4 bases, J lost 3 bases, and 4 bases stayed unmatched. There are 15 residues in the CDR3.

This clonotype was seen more than once but under ten times. V is TRBV19 and J is TRBJ1-1; D is unresolved. The CDR3 length is 13 residues. CDR1 is LNHDA, CDR2 SQIVND, per germline (reference sequence). Trimming removed 4 bases from V and 4 bases from J, with 10 bases in between. The DNA for the CDR3 is TGTGCCAGTAGTACGGTCCGGGGCACTGAAGCTTTCTTT. Protein: CASSTVRGTEAFF.

Ten or more counts support this clonotype. For the CDR3, the DNA is TGTGCCAGCAGCCAAGATCCCACCGTGACTAGCGTTGGCCACAATGAGCAGTTCTTC. The encoded protein is CASSQDPTVTSVGHNEQFF. The V call is TRBV4-2, the J call TRBJ2-1; 8 bases agree with TRBD2. Per germline, CDR1 LGHNA and CDR2 YNFKEQ. CDR3 size: 19 residues. Unmatched junction bases numbered 15, after V lost 0 bases and J lost 5 bases.

This clonotype was detected many times. The J gene is TRBJ2-1, the V gene TRBV5-6; D might be TRBD1 (6 bases). Trimming cost V 2 bases and J 3 bases, with 18 bases left between them. Germline V gene lookup returns CDR1 SGHDT and CDR2 YYEEEE. The CDR3 has 17 amino acids. This CDR3 is CASSLPQGTPLYNEQFF. The CDR3 bases are TGTGCCAGCAGCTTACCTCAGGGGACACCTCTCTACAATGAGCAGTTCTTC.

This clonotype was picked up many times. The CDR3 sequence is CASSLGTSASYEQYF. For the CDR3, the DNA is TGTGCCAGCAGCCTCGGGACTAGCGCCTCCTACGAGCAGTACTTC. The chain is built from TRBV7-9 and TRBJ2-7, with 10 bases lining up with TRBD2. This CDR3 has 15 amino acids. Trimming removed 5 bases from V and 0 bases from J; junction bases left unmatched: 4. Germline lookup yields CDR1 SEHNR and CDR2 FQNEAQ (reference sequence).

The chain links TRBV7-8 to TRBJ1-5; maybe TRBD1 (5 bases). This CDR3 has 12 amino acids. Per the germline V gene, CDR1 is SGHVS and CDR2 is FQNEAQ. Trimming took 5 bases from V and 5 from J, leaving 7 bases between them. The CDR3 spells CASSPGDQPQHF. Here the CDR3 DNA reads TGTGCCAGCAGCCCGGGGGATCAGCCCCAGCATTTT.